Following are 18 T cell receptor beta chains from one sample sequenced in a study of T cells after posttransplantation cyclophosphamide. The table came from immunoSEQ multiplex PCR; TCRdb's copy has only in-frame clones and leaves some out. The sample has 450 to 600 clones; 75% to 90% are singletons. Busulfan-fludarabine conditioning, marrow transplant, and cyclophosphamide on days +3 and +4 were administered. The sequencing here drew on CD4+ T cells sorted from blood, taken after allogeneic stem cell transplant with posttransplant cyclophosphamide. The receptor source for this set is a female patient in her fifties or sixties who received an allogeneic stem cell transplant from a related donor, was CMV-positive, and had no GVHD. Some T cells may be graft donor cells.

The chain links TRBV6-1 to TRBJ1-3; 7 bases agree with TRBD1. CDR3 length: 14 amino acids. Trimming took 8 bases from V and 8 from J; bases not matched to a gene: 12. CDR1 is MNHNS, CDR2 SASEGT, per germline. CDR3 DNA: TGTGCCAGCCGGGTAGACAGGGAAGGTGACACCATATATTTT. This encodes CASRVDREGDTIYF.

CDR3 protein: CASSPQGLGNQPQHF. Here the CDR3 DNA reads TGTGCCAGCAGTCCACAGGGTTTGGGCAATCAGCCCCAGCATTTT. The chain carries TRBV27 and TRBJ1-5; possible D gene TRBD1, 6 bases. The V gene lost 5 bases and the J gene lost 2 bases, with 13 bases spanning the gap. Germline CDR1 MNHEY, CDR2 SMNVEV (reference sequence). The CDR3 has 15 amino acids.

V and J are TRBV5-3 and TRBJ1-1, with no clear D. TRBV5-3 counts as an open reading frame of uncertain function. The CDR3 has 13 amino acids. Trimming left V 1 base short and J 7 bases short, with 11 bases between. DNA of the CDR3: TGTGCCAGAAGCTTGCGTTTCGGGGATGAAGCTTTCTTT. It encodes CARSLRFGDEAFF.

The chain couples TRBV6-1 to TRBJ2-2, with 7 nucleotides matching TRBD1. The CDR3 loop spans 17 amino acids. Germline V lookup: CDR1 MNHNS, CDR2 SASEGT. The V and J ends lost 3 bases and 4 bases, in that order; junction bases with no gene match: 11. The DNA of the CDR3 is TGTGCCAGCAGTGATTTAGCCGTGACAGGGCGCACCGGGGAGCTGTTTTTT. Translating gives CASSDLAVTGRTGELFF.

This clone has a single count. The chain carries TRBV5-1 and TRBJ1-6; no clear D. This CDR3 region has 15 residues. Trimming pared 0 bases from V and 8 bases from J, leaving 12 bases between. CDR1 is SGHRS, CDR2 YFSETQ, per germline. CDR3 residues: CASSLGLLRDSPLHF. The CDR3 DNA sequence: TGCGCCAGCAGCTTGGGACTCCTACGGGATTCACCCCTCCACTTT.

This chain joins TRBV7-2 and TRBJ2-2, with D perhaps TRBD2 (6 bases). Between the trimmed V and J ends, which lost 0 bases and 4 bases, there was a span of 9 bases. Germline V CDR1 and CDR2: SGHTA, FQGNSA. This CDR3 has 15 amino acids. The CDR3 DNA is TGTGCCAGCAGCTTAGCGGGAGGTTCCACCGGGGAGCTGTTTTTT. Its protein is CASSLAGGSTGELFF.

This rearrangement joins TRBV6-4 to TRBJ2-7, with 8 nucleotides matching TRBD1. The CDR3 runs to 13 residues. V was pared by 5 bases and J by 5 bases, with 5 bases of the junction left unmatched. Germline-derived CDR1 and CDR2 are MRHNA and SNTAGT. The CDR3 coding sequence is TGTGCCAGCAGTCTGGACAGGGAAGACGAGCAGTACTTC. As protein: CASSLDREDEQYF.

The chain couples TRBV6-4 to TRBJ2-3, with TRBD1 as a possible D gene (5 bases). Trimming removed 2 bases from V and 1 base from J, with 7 bases in between. CDR3 length: 14 amino acids. CDR1 is MRHNA and CDR2 is SNTAGT in the germline V gene. The CDR3 is CASSDGHRTDTQYF. The CDR3 DNA follows: TGTGCCAGCAGTGACGGACACCGCACAGATACGCAGTATTTT.

The count of this clone is one. The chain links TRBV5-1 to TRBJ2-3; TRBD1 agrees at 8 bases. The CDR3 spans 16 residues. Trimming cost V 2 bases and J 2 bases; bases outside gene matches: 7. The germline CDR1 and CDR2 sequences are SGHRS and YFSETQ. CDR3 amino acids: CASSFPPGGSTDTQYF. CDR3 in DNA: TGCGCCAGCAGCTTTCCCCCAGGGGGCTCCACAGATACGCAGTATTTT. The full variable domain, with the rest looked up from reference TRBV5-1 and TRBJ2-3, is KAGVTQTPRYLIKTRGQQVTLSCSPISGHRSVSWYQQTPGQGLQFLFEYFSETQRNKGNFPGRFSGRQFSNSRSEMNVSTLELGDSALYLCASSFPPGGSTDTQYFGPGTRLTVL.

The chain carries TRBV6-1 and TRBJ1-1, with a possible D match to TRBD1 (5 bases). This CDR3 region has 17 residues. Germline V CDR1 and CDR2: MNHNS, SASEGT. The germline V and J ends were trimmed by 2 bases and 3 bases, with 19 bases remaining between them. The CDR3 loop is CASSERAGHFVDTEAFF. The CDR3 nucleotides are TGTGCCAGCAGTGAAAGAGCTGGACACTTTGTCGACACTGAAGCTTTCTTT.

The rearrangement uses TRBV19 and TRBJ2-3; 7 nucleotides align to TRBD1. This CDR3 has 16 amino acids. Per germline, CDR1 LNHDA and CDR2 SQIVND (reference sequence). With V trimmed by 3 bases and J by 6 bases, 12 bases remained unmatched. The CDR3 coding sequence is TGTGCCAGTAGTATTACAGGGGTCGGCACCTCCGATACGCAGTATTTT. Protein: CASSITGVGTSDTQYF.

The chain combines TRBV10-3 with TRBJ2-5, with 7 bases lining up with TRBD1. Per germline, CDR1 ENHRY and CDR2 SYGVKD. The CDR3 runs 13 residues. V shed 6 bases and J 3 bases; nucleotides not matched to a gene: 4. As DNA, the CDR3 is TGTGCCATCAGAGCCGACAGGGAAGAGACCCAGTACTTC. Protein: CAIRADREETQYF.

The chain employs TRBV7-9 and TRBJ1-1, with 7 bases aligning to TRBD1. V trimming: 4 bases; J trimming: 3 bases; junction bases outside the gene matches: 2. Germline loops: CDR1 SEHNR, CDR2 FQNEAQ (reference sequence). The CDR3 contains 13 residues. This CDR3 reads CASSSGQDTEAFF. The CDR3 coding sequence is TGTGCCAGCAGCTCAGGACAGGACACTGAAGCTTTCTTT.

This clone appeared a single time. CDR3 loop: CSVQTDYEQYF. The CDR3 DNA reads TGCAGCGTTCAGACAGACTACGAGCAGTACTTC. This chain connects TRBV29-1 to TRBJ2-7; D might be TRBD1 (5 bases). The CDR3 runs to 11 residues. V lost 5 bases, J lost 3 bases, and 8 bases lay in between. Germline V gives CDR1 SQVTM, CDR2 ANQGSEA.

This clone was recorded a few times. V and J are TRBV19 and TRBJ1-3, with TRBD1 identical over 7 bases. Unmatched junction bases numbered 5, after V lost 7 bases and J lost 2 bases. Germline CDR1 reads LNHDA; CDR2 reads SQIVND (reference sequence). CDR3 length: 14 amino acids. The CDR3 loop reads CASNPQGTGNTIYF. CDR3 sequence (DNA): TGTGCCAGTAATCCACAGGGGACTGGAAACACCATATATTTT.

This clone was observed a handful of times. The genes are TRBV6-1 and TRBJ2-7, with D possibly matching TRBD1 (5 bases). Trimming pared 3 bases from V and 3 bases from J, leaving 12 bases between. The germline CDR1 and CDR2 sequences are MNHNS and SASEGT. The CDR3 runs 14 residues. The chain's CDR3 is CASSDTAQGYEQYF. CDR3 sequence (DNA): TGTGCCAGCAGTGATACAGCCCAGGGCTACGAGCAGTACTTC.

The genes are TRBV7-9 and TRBJ2-7, with 9 bases lining up with TRBD1. The CDR3 spans 15 residues. CDR1 is SEHNR and CDR2 is FQNEAQ in the germline V gene (reference sequence). The J segment lost 5 bases and the V segment lost 3 bases, leaving 8 bases of the junction unmatched. CDR3 residues: CASSLSGTGRDEQYF. The CDR3 coding sequence is TGTGCCAGCAGCTTGTCCGGGACAGGGCGGGACGAGCAGTACTTC.

V gene TRBV28 combines with J gene TRBJ1-2; D possibly corresponds to TRBD1 (5 bases). The CDR3 covers 13 residues. The germline V and J ends were trimmed by 2 bases and 4 bases, with 8 bases remaining between them. In germline, CDR1 is MDHEN, CDR2 SYDVKM. Here the CDR3 DNA reads TGTGCCAGCAGTTTAGCAGGGCTCTATGGCTACACCTTC. Protein product: CASSLAGLYGYTF.